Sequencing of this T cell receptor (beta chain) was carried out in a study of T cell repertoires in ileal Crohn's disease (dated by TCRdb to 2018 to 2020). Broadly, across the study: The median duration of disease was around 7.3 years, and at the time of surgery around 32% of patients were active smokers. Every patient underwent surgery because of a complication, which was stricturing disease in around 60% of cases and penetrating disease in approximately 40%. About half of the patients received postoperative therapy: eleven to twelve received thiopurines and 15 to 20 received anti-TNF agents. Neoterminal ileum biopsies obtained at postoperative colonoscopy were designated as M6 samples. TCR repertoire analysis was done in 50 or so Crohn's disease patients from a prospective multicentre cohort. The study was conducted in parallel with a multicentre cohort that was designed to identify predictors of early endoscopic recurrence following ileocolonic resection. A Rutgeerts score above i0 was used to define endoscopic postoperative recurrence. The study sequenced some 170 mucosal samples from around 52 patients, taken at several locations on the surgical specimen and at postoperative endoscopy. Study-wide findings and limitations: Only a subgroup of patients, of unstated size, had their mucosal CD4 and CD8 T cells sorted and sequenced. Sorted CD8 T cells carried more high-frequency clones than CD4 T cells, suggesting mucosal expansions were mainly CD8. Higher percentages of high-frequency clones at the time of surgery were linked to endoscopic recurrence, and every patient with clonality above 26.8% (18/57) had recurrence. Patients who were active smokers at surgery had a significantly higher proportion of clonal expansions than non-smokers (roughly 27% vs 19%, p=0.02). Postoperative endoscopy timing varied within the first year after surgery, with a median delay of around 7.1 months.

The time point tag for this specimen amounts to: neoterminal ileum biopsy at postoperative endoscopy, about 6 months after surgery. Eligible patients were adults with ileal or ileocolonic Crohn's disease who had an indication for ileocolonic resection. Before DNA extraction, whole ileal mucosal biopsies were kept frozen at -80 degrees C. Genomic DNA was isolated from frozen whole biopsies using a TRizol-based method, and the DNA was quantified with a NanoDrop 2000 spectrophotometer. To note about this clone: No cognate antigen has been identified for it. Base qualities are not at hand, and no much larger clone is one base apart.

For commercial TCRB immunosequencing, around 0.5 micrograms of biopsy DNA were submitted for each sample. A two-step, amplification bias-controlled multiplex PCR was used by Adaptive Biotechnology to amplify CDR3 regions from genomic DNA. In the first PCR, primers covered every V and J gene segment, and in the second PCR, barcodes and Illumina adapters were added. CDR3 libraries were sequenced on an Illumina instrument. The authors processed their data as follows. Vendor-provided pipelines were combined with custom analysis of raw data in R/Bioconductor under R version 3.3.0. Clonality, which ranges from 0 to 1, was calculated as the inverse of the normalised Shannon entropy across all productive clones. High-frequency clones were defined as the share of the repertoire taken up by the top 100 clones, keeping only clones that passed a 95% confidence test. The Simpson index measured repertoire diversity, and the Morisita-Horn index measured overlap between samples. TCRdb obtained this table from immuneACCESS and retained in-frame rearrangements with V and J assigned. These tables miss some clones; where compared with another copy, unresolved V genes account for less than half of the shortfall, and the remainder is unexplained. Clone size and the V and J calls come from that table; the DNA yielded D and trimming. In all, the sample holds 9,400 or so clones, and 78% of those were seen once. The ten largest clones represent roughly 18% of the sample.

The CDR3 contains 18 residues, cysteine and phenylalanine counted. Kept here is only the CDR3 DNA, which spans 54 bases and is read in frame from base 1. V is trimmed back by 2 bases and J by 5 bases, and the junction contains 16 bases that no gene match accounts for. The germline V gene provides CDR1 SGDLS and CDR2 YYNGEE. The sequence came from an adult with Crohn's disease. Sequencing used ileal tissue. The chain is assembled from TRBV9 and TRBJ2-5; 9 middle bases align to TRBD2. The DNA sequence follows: TGTGCCAGCAGCGTGGGGGGAATAGCGGGGGCCCGAACGGAGACCCAGTACTTC. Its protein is CASSVGGIAGARTETQYF.